The 9 T cell receptor beta chains reported below all come from one sample, sequenced in a study of CD8 T cells in ankylosing spondylitis. TCRdb redid the calling of the 5' RACE reads with MiXCR, one entry per CDR3 protein. The table lists 250,000 to 300,000 distinct CDR3 sequences, roughly 20% of them singletons. Source material: blood, either unsorted or a sorted T cell fraction (not recorded which). Receptor source: a male donor with ankylosing spondylitis or in good health (not recorded which).

The V call is TRBV29-1, the J call TRBJ2-3; D remains unclear. With 4 bases removed from V and 8 bases from J, the gap between germline ends came to 13 bases. CDR3 size: 12 residues. The germline V gene has CDR1 SQVTM and CDR2 ANQGSEA. CDR3 amino acids: CSVAHRVATQYF. The CDR3 DNA reads as TGCAGCGTTGCCCACCGTGTGGCTACGCAGTATTTT.

This clonotype was seen only a few times. CDR3 sequence reads: CASSSRVDTTEAFF. The CDR3 DNA sequence: TGCGCCAGCAGCTCGAGGGTAGATACCACTGAAGCTTTCTTT. The rearrangement uses TRBV5-1 and TRBJ1-1; D is unresolved. Germline CDR1 is SGHRS and CDR2 is YFSETQ. V shed 3 bases and J shed 4 bases, with 13 bases lying between them. The CDR3 spans 14 residues.

This clonotype was picked up many times. V usage is TRBV28 and J usage is TRBJ2-3; no reliable D call. The length of the CDR3 is 12 residues. V dropped 4 bases and J dropped 2 bases, with 4 bases sitting between them. From germline, CDR1 is MDHEN and CDR2 SYDVKM. The CDR3 bases are TGTGCCAGCAGTTCCGTCACAGATACGCAGTATTTT. Protein sequence: CASSSVTDTQYF.

The chain recombines TRBV5-1 with TRBJ2-3; TRBD2 might be the D (5 bases). V was trimmed by 4 bases and J by 1 base, leaving 16 bases between them. Germline V gene data show CDR1 as SGHRS and CDR2 as YFSETQ. The length of the CDR3 is 16 residues. CDR3 nucleotide sequence: TGCGCCAGCAGCCCACGAGGCAACGGGGGCACAGATACGCAGTATTTT. Translating it yields CASSPRGNGGTDTQYF.

This clonotype was counted at least ten times. The chain couples TRBV6-5 to TRBJ2-1; D might be TRBD1 (6 bases). The CDR3 loop spans 15 amino acids. CDR1 and CDR2 (germline): MNHEY, SVGAGI. The ends were cut back, 3 bases at V and 1 base at J, with 10 bases in the middle. CDR3: CASSYGTPSYNEQFF. Written as DNA, the CDR3 is TGTGCCAGCAGTTATGGGACACCGTCCTACAATGAGCAGTTCTTC.

The chain joins TRBV9 to TRBJ1-2; no definite D call. Per the germline V gene, CDR1 is SGDLS and CDR2 is YYNGEE. Trimming shortened V by 4 bases and J by 7 bases, and 14 bases separated the two germline ends. The CDR3 runs 13 residues. The CDR3, as DNA: TGTGCCAGCAGCCACAGCCAAGGTCTTGGCTACACCTTC. This codes for CASSHSQGLGYTF.

Only one count was recorded for this clonotype. The chain links TRBV12-3 or TRBV12-4 to TRBJ2-3, with D hard to call. Trimming took off 7 bases at V and 6 bases at J, with 17 bases between the two ends. The CDR3 has 14 amino acids. Here the CDR3 DNA reads TGTGCCAGCATAGACCACAACTTTGAGGATACGCAGTATTTT. Translating gives CASIDHNFEDTQYF.

This sequence joins TRBV5-1 and TRBJ2-5; D is possibly TRBD1 or TRBD2 (5 bases each). Looked up from germline, CDR1 is SGHRS and CDR2 is YFSETQ. This CDR3 comprises 15 residues. Trimming stripped 4 bases from V and 3 bases from J, with 16 bases between. CDR3 sequence: CASSLGTELEETQYF. For the CDR3, the DNA is TGCGCCAGCAGCCTCGGGACGGAGCTGGAAGAGACCCAGTACTTC.

V usage is TRBV29-1 and J usage is TRBJ2-1, with TRBD2 matching 11 bases. The CDR3 consists of 17 residues. CDR1 is SQVTM and CDR2 is ANQGSEA in the germline V gene. V shed 6 bases, J shed 0 bases, and the junction held 10 bases outside the gene matches. CDR3 bases: TGCAGCGTCGGCGGACTAGCGGGCATTAGCTCCTACAATGAGCAGTTCTTC. Residues: CSVGGLAGISSYNEQFF.